A selection of T cell receptor beta chains follows, all from one sample in a study of blood T cell repertoires in COVID-19. The method was immunoSEQ multiplex PCR; TCRdb's version includes in-frame clones alone and lacks a portion of them. The sample lists 200,000 to 250,000 clones; about 85% were seen once. Specimen: peripheral blood. The source of these receptors is a man in his forties with acute or convalescent COVID-19. The CDR3 runs from the conserved cysteine through the conserved F or W. The D gene is left open where the match is weak. Size tells how often a clone was seen (once, few, many) or the class of an expanded clone, and some rows leave it out.

J gene: TRBJ1-1; clone size: .; V gene: TRBV4-2; D gene: .; CDR3 DNA: TGTGCCAGCAGCCAAGAATGGGGGCCGGCAGCTTTCTTT; CDR3 protein: CASSQEWGPAAFF
J gene: TRBJ1-2; clone size: .; V gene: TRBV2; D gene: .; CDR3 DNA: TGTGCCAGCAGTGAAGAGGGGCCCTATGGCTACACCTTC; CDR3 protein: CASSEEGPYGYTF
J gene: TRBJ1-1; clone size: .; V gene: TRBV5-1; D gene: TRBD1; CDR3 DNA: TGCGCCAGCAGCTCGGACAGGGGGAACACTGAAGCTTTCTTT; CDR3 protein: CASSSDRGNTEAFF
J gene: TRBJ1-6; clone size: .; V gene: TRBV19; D gene: .; CDR3 DNA: TGTGCCAGTAGAGGAAGGGGGAATTCACCCCTCCACTTT; CDR3 protein: CASRGRGNSPLHF
J gene: TRBJ2-7; clone size: few; V gene: TRBV5-1; D gene: TRBD1; CDR3 DNA: TGCGCCAGCAGCACTACAGGGGGATCCTACGAGCAGTACTTC; CDR3 protein: CASSTTGGSYEQYF
J gene: TRBJ1-6; clone size: few; V gene: TRBV28; D gene: .; CDR3 DNA: TGTGCCAGCAGTCCTGGACAGACTTATAATTCACCCCTCCACTTT; CDR3 protein: CASSPGQTYNSPLHF
J gene: TRBJ1-3; clone size: .; V gene: TRBV29-1; D gene: .; CDR3 DNA: TGCAGCGTTGAAGGTTTCGAACGAGACACCATATATTTT; CDR3 protein: CSVEGFERDTIYF
J gene: TRBJ2-3; clone size: .; V gene: TRBV18; D gene: TRBD1; CDR3 DNA: TGTGCCAGCTCACCATTACAGTCAGGGGGCGGCACAGATACGCAGTATTTT; CDR3 protein: CASSPLQSGGGTDTQYF
J gene: TRBJ2-4; clone size: .; V gene: TRBV23-1; D gene: .; CDR3 DNA: TGCGCCAGCAGTCAAGGGGGCTGGTACATTCAGTACTTC; CDR3 protein: CASSQGGWYIQYF
J gene: TRBJ1-3; clone size: .; V gene: TRBV3-1/TRBV3-2; D gene: .; CDR3 DNA: TGTGCCAGCAGCCAGGAGTCGCGTCTAGGATCCATATATTTT; CDR3 protein: CASSQESRLGSIYF
J gene: TRBJ2-2; clone size: .; V gene: TRBV9; D gene: TRBD1; CDR3 DNA: TGTGCCAGCAGCTTGACAGGGGACCAGACCGGGGAGCTGTTTTTT; CDR3 protein: CASSLTGDQTGELFF
J gene: TRBJ2-5; clone size: .; V gene: TRBV3-1/TRBV3-2; D gene: .; CDR3 DNA: TGTGCCAGCAGCCCCGAAGAGTCCCAAGAGACCCAGTACTTC; CDR3 protein: CASSPEESQETQYF